Following are 19 T cell receptor beta chains from one sample sequenced in a study of type 1 regulatory T cells. The antigens of these receptors remain unknown. A single record per CDR3 protein comes from TCRdb applying MiXCR to the reads. There are 60,000 to 80,000 distinct CDR3 sequences in the sample; roughly 60% occur only once, and 7.6% lies in the top ten. Sequencing was carried out using cultured T cells, either the whole culture or a sorted T cell fraction (not recorded which). Subset described: Tr1-enriched cell product generated in vitro against host alloantigens. The receptors were sampled from a human donor in good health.

The rearrangement uses TRBV18 and TRBJ2-7; D not resolved. Germline CDR1 KGHSH, CDR2 LQKENI. V lost 1 base and J lost 6, with 10 bases in between. The CDR3 extends over 13 amino acids. The CDR3 is CASSPLAAPEQYF. Written as DNA, the CDR3 is TGTGCCAGCTCACCACTTGCAGCTCCCGAGCAGTACTTC.

The chain uses TRBV7-8 and TRBJ2-1; D is possibly TRBD1 (6 bases). The germline V and J ends were trimmed by 8 bases and 0 bases, with 14 bases remaining between them. The CDR3 has 15 residues. Germline CDR1 SGHVS, CDR2 FQNEAQ. The CDR3 DNA is TGTGCCAGCCGAACAGGGATTAGCTCCTACAATGAGCAGTTCTTC. This translates into CASRTGISSYNEQFF.

The chain has TRBV7-2 and TRBJ1-1; D gene unclear. The CDR3 is made up of 12 amino acids. The germline CDR1 and CDR2 sequences are SGHTA and FQGNSA. Trimming cost V 5 bases and J 1 base, with 5 bases left between them. CDR3 DNA: TGTGCCAGCAGCCACTCGAACACTGAAGCTTTCTTT. This encodes CASSHSNTEAFF.

V usage is TRBV30 and J usage is TRBJ2-1; 7 bases map to TRBD1. The CDR3 extends over 15 amino acids. V gave up 3 bases and J gave up 0 bases; unmatched junction bases: 5. Germline CDR1 reads GTSNPN; CDR2 reads SVGIG (reference sequence). The CDR3 region is CAWRGQSLSYNEQFF. The CDR3 region has the DNA TGTGCCTGGAGGGGACAGTCCCTCTCCTACAATGAGCAGTTCTTC.

The chain combines TRBV12-3 or TRBV12-4 with TRBJ1-1; possible D gene TRBD1, 6 bases. Deletions cut 3 bases from V and 1 base from J, with 9 bases between. The CDR3 runs to 14 residues. DNA for the CDR3: TGTGCCAGCAGTTTTCGCAGGGGGAACACTGAAGCTTTCTTT. Amino acid sequence: CASSFRRGNTEAFF.

This clonotype was seen many times. CDR3 sequence: CASSRGLAGSYNEQFF. CDR3 coding DNA: TGTGCCAGCAGCCGCGGACTAGCGGGCTCCTACAATGAGCAGTTCTTC. The chain joins TRBV3-1 to TRBJ2-1; 11 nucleotides align to TRBD2. V lost 4 bases, J lost 0 bases, and 2 bases stayed unmatched. Germline-derived CDR1 and CDR2 are LGHDT and YNNKEL (reference sequence). This CDR3 spans 16 amino acids.

The gene calls are TRBV12-3 or TRBV12-4 and TRBJ2-1, with a weak D call TRBD1 (6 bases). This CDR3 is 14 amino acids long. Trimming took 1 base from V and 5 from J, leaving 9 bases between them. The CDR3 loop reads CASSLVQGNNEQFF. CDR3 nucleotide sequence: TGTGCCAGCAGTTTAGTGCAGGGGAACAATGAGCAGTTCTTC.

In its sample, this clonotype was seen a few times. The V call is TRBV5-1, the J call TRBJ2-7, with 11 bases that match TRBD2. With 2 bases clipped from V and 1 base from J, the junction kept 2 bases outside the gene matches. CDR1 and CDR2 (germline): SGHRS, YFSETQ. This CDR3 spans 15 amino acids. CDR3 protein: CASSLLAGESYEQYF. The CDR3 DNA is TGCGCCAGCAGCTTACTAGCGGGAGAGTCCTACGAGCAGTACTTC.

The chain recombines TRBV18 with TRBJ1-1; 11 bases are shared with TRBD1. With 2 bases clipped from V and 5 bases from J, the junction kept 7 bases outside the gene matches. CDR1 and CDR2 from the germline V gene are KGHSH and LQKENI. The CDR3 has 16 residues. CDR3 sequence (DNA): TGTGCCAGCTCACCAAGGTCGGGACAGGGGGATACTGAAGCTTTCTTT. Translated, it gives CASSPRSGQGDTEAFF.

The gene calls are TRBV12-3 or TRBV12-4 and TRBJ2-5; D not resolved. With 0 bases removed from V and 5 bases from J, the gap between germline ends came to 10 bases. CDR3 length equals 14 residues. The DNA for the CDR3 is TGTGCCAGCAGTTTAGCGGGAATTGGGGAGACCCAGTACTTC. Amino acids: CASSLAGIGETQYF.

The CDR3 DNA reads TGTGCCAGCAGTTATGGTCAGGTTAAAGAGACCCAGTACTTC. Its protein product is CASSYGQVKETQYF. This chain connects TRBV6-2 or TRBV6-3 to TRBJ2-5; D gene ambiguous. The CDR3 loop spans 14 amino acids. V lost 3 bases and J 3 bases, leaving 11 bases between the germline ends. Germline V gene lookup returns CDR1 MNHEY and CDR2 SVGEGT.

This clonotype was counted only a few times. V and J are TRBV6-1 and TRBJ1-1; tentative D call: TRBD1 (5 bases). The V gene lost 4 bases and the J gene lost 5 bases, with 11 bases spanning the gap. The CDR3 spans 13 residues. Germline assignment: CDR1 MNHNS and CDR2 SASEGT. In nucleotides, the CDR3 is TGTGCCAGCAGTGTACAGGAGGGAACTGAAGCTTTCTTT. It specifies CASSVQEGTEAFF.

The chain combines TRBV4-1 with TRBJ1-1; tentative D call: TRBD1 (5 bases). The CDR3 is made up of 17 amino acids. Germline assignment: CDR1 MGHRA and CDR2 YSYEKL. V gave up 1 base and J gave up 0 bases, with 15 bases separating them. The CDR3 loop is CASSQVITGHLNTEAFF. As DNA, the CDR3 is TGCGCCAGCAGCCAAGTTATCACTGGACACCTGAACACTGAAGCTTTCTTT.

This clonotype was observed a few times. The chain couples TRBV6-2 or TRBV6-3 to TRBJ1-2; tentative D call: TRBD1 (5 bases). The CDR3 totals 16 residues. Germline V CDR1 and CDR2: MNHEY, SVGEGT. Trimming pared 0 bases from V and 1 base from J, leaving 12 bases between. CDR3 bases: TGTGCCAGCAGTTACTCACCTCGACAGTTTAACTATGGCTACACCTTC. This encodes CASSYSPRQFNYGYTF.

The rearrangement links TRBV12-3 or TRBV12-4 to TRBJ2-7; 10 bases match TRBD2. The CDR3 length is 18 residues. V lost 6 bases and J lost 1; bases outside the gene matches: 15. The CDR3 sequence is CASRAHRLAGEGSYEQYF. The CDR3 DNA sequence: TGTGCCAGCAGAGCCCACAGGCTAGCGGGAGAAGGGTCCTACGAGCAGTACTTC.

V and J are TRBV5-1 and TRBJ2-1; 11 bases fit TRBD1. With 1 base clipped from V and 2 bases from J, the junction kept 2 bases outside the gene matches. The germline V gene has CDR1 SGHRS and CDR2 YFSETQ. The CDR3 sequence is 16 residues long. CDR3 DNA: TGCGCCAGCAGCTTGTGGGGACAGGGGGCCTACAATGAGCAGTTCTTC. This sequence encodes CASSLWGQGAYNEQFF.

This clonotype has a handful of counts. The chain has TRBV20-1 and TRBJ2-3, with unresolved D. The V gene lost 0 bases and the J gene lost 1 base, with 8 bases spanning the gap. Germline V gene lookup returns CDR1 DFQATT and CDR2 SNEGSKA (reference sequence). The CDR3 length is 14 residues. In nucleotides, the CDR3 is TGCAGTGCTAGAGATCTCGCCCGCACAGATACGCAGTATTTT. It specifies CSARDLARTDTQYF.

The chain combines TRBV7-2 with TRBJ2-3, with 9 positions matching TRBD2. Germline V lookup: CDR1 SGHTA, CDR2 FQGNSA. The CDR3 runs to 14 residues. Trimming cost V 6 bases and J 5 bases; bases outside gene matches: 6. The DNA for the CDR3 is TGTGCCAGCAGTCGCGGGGGGGGCAAAGATACGCAGTATTTT. Protein: CASSRGGGKDTQYF.

The chain joins TRBV5-1 to TRBJ1-1; no clear D gene. The CDR3 sequence is 16 residues long. Per germline, CDR1 SGHRS and CDR2 YFSETQ. Trimming took 4 bases from V and 1 from J, leaving 17 bases between them. The CDR3 is CASSTSAELGNTEAFF. The CDR3 DNA reads TGCGCCAGCAGCACCTCCGCGGAGCTGGGGAACACTGAAGCTTTCTTT.